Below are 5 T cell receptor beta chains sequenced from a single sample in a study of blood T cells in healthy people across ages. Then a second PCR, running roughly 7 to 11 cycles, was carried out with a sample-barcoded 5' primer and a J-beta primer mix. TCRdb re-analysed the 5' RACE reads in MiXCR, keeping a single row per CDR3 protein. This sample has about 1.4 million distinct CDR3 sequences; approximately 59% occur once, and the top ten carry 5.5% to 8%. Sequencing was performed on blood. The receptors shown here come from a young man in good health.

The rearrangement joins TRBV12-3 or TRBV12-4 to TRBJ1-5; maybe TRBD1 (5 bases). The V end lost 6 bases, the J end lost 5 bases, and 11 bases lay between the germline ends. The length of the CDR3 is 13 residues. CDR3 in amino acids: CASSLRDYQPQHF. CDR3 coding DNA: TGTGCCAGCAGCTTGAGGGACTATCAGCCCCAGCATTTT.

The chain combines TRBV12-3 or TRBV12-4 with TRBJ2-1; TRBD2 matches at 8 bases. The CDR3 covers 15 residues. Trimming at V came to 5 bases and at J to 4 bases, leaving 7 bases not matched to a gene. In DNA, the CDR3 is TGTGCCAGCAGTGCCCCGGGACTAGTTTACAATGAGCAGTTCTTC. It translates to CASSAPGLVYNEQFF.

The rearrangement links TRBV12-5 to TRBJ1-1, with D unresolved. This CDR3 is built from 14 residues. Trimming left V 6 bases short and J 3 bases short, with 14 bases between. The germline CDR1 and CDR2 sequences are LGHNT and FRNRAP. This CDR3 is CASGKDRTDTEAFF. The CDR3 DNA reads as TGTGCTAGTGGAAAAGACCGAACGGACACTGAAGCTTTCTTT.

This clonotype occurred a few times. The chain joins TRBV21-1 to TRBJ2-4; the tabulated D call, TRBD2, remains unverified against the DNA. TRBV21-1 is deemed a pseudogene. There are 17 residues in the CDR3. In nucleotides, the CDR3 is TGTGCCAGCAAACGACTAGCGGGCCCTCGGGCCAAAAACATTCAGTACTTC. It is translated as CASKRLAGPRAKNIQYF.

The CDR3 coding sequence is TGTGCCATCAGTAGGACTCGGCAAGAGACCCAGTACTTC. Translated, it gives CAISRTRQETQYF. The chain uses TRBV10-3 and TRBJ2-5; TRBD2 is a possible D gene (5 bases). Germline CDR1 is ENHRY and CDR2 is SYGVKD. Trimming stripped 5 bases from V and 2 bases from J, with 9 bases between. The CDR3 has 13 amino acids.